A selection of T cell receptor beta chains follows, all from one sample in a study of naive and memory T cell subsets. TCRdb re-analysed the UMI-ligation and nested PCR reads in MiXCR, keeping a single row per CDR3 protein. The table has 25,000 to 30,000 distinct CDR3 sequences, around 10% seen once. Input material: effector memory CD4+ T cells from blood. Every receptor here comes from a human donor in good health. Each CDR3 is given with its conserved first and last residue. D genes are given only for firm matches. The size entry is marked missing in some rows and otherwise reads once, few, many or a size class.

NA	TRBJ1-4	TRBV14	NA	TGTGCCAGCAGCCGCAATGTGGGGACTAATGAAAAACTGTTTTTT	CASSRNVGTNEKLFF
NA	TRBJ2-3	TRBV7-2	NA	TGTGCCAGCAGCGGTCAAAGTTCGGATACGCAGTATTTT	CASSGQSSDTQYF
NA	TRBJ2-1	TRBV7-9	NA	TGTGCCAGCAGCTCCTTCCAGGGGGGCTCCTACAATGAGCAGTTCTTC	CASSSFQGGSYNEQFF
NA	TRBJ2-6	TRBV24-1	NA	TGTGCCACCAGTGAGAGTGCGGGACGTAAGAACTCTGGGGCCAACGTCCTGACTTTC	CATSESAGRKNSGANVLTF
few	TRBJ2-3	TRBV7-9	NA	TGTGCCAGCAGCTTACTTGACAGGAGGCCCACAGATACGCAGTATTTT	CASSLLDRRPTDTQYF
few	TRBJ1-1	TRBV18	TRBD1	TGTGCCAGCTCACCGCGGACAGGACTGAACACTGAAGCTTTCTTT	CASSPRTGLNTEAFF
few	TRBJ2-5	TRBV15	NA	TGTGCCACCAGCAGAGAGAACCCCGGGGGGCCCGGGACCCAGTACTTC	CATSRENPGGPGTQYF
few	TRBJ2-1	TRBV7-9	TRBD2	TGTGCCAGCAGCTTAGGCGGTAGCGGGGGGGACAATGAGCAGTTCTTC	CASSLGGSGGDNEQFF
many	TRBJ2-5	TRBV5-5	TRBD2	TGTGCCAGCAGCTTGAGAAGCGGGGGAACCCAAGAGACCCAGTACTTC	CASSLRSGGTQETQYF
medium-sized	TRBJ1-2	TRBV3-1	NA	TGTGCCAGCAGCCAACGGGGGCGGGAAGAAGGCTACACCTTC	CASSQRGREEGYTF
NA	TRBJ2-5	TRBV7-2	TRBD1	TGTGCCAGCAGCTCACAGACAGGGCCCCAAGAGACCCAGTACTTC	CASSSQTGPQETQYF